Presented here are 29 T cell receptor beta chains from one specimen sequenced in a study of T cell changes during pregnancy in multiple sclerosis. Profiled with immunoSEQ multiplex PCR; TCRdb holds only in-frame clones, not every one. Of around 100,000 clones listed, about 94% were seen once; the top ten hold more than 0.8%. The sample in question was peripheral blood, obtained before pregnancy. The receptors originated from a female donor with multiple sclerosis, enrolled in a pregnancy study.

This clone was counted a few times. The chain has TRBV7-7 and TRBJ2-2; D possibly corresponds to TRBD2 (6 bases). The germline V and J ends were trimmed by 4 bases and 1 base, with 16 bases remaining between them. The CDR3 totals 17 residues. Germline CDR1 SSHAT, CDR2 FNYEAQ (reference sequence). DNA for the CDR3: TGTGCCAGCAGCTCATTATCGGGAGTGAGGAACACCGGGGAGCTGTTTTTT. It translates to CASSSLSGVRNTGELFF.

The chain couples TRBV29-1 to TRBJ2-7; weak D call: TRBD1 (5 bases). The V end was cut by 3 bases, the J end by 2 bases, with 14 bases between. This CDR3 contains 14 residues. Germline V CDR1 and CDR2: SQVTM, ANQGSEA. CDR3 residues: CSVDRRERAYEQYF. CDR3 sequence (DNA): TGCAGCGTTGATCGCAGGGAAAGAGCCTACGAGCAGTACTTC.

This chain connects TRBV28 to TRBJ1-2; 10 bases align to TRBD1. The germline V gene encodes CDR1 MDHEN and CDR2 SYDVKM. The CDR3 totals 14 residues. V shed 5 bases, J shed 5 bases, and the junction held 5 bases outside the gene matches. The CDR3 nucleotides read TGTGCCAGCAGTCAGCCGGGACAGGGGTATGGCTACACCTTC. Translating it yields CASSQPGQGYGYTF.

The CDR3, as DNA: TGTGCCAGCAGCTTGGCCGGACTAGCGGCTGGCCAAGAGACCCAGTACTTC. Translating gives CASSLAGLAAGQETQYF. The chain combines TRBV5-5 with TRBJ2-5; 10 bases are a match to TRBD2. The CDR3 runs 17 residues. CDR1 is SGHKS and CDR2 is YYEKEE in the germline V gene (reference sequence). Trimming at V came to 0 bases and at J to 1 base, leaving 6 bases not matched to a gene.

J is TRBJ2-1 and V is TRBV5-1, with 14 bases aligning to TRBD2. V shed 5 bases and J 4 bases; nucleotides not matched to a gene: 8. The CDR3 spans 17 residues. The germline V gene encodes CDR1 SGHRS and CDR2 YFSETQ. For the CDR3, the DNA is TGCGCCAGCAGTTTTGCGGGACTAGCGGGAGTATACAATGAGCAGTTCTTC. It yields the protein CASSFAGLAGVYNEQFF.

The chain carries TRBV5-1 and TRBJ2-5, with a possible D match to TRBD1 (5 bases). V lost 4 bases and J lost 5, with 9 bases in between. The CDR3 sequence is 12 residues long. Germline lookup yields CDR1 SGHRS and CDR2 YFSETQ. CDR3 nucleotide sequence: TGCGCCAGCAGCGGGGCCCACGAGACCCAGTACTTC. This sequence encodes CASSGAHETQYF.

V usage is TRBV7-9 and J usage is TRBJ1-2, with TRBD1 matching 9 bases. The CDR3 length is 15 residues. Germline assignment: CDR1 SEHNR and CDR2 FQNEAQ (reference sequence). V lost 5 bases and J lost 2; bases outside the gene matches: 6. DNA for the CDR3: TGTGCCAGCAGCCCGGGACAGGGACAAAACTATGGCTACACCTTC. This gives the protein CASSPGQGQNYGYTF.

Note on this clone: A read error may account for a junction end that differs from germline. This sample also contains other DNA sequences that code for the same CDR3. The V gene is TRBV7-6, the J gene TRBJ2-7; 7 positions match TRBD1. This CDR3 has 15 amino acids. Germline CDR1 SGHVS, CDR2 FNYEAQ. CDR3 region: CASSAQQGLFYEQYF. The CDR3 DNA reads TGCGCCAGCAGCGCGCAACAGGGGTTGTTTTACGAGCAGTACTTC.

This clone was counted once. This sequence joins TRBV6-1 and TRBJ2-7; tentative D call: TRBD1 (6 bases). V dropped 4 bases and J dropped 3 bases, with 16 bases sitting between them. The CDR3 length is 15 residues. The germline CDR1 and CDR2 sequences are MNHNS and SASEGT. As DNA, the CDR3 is TGTGCCAGCAGTGCCTTGGACAGATCCCGCTACGAGCAGTACTTC. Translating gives CASSALDRSRYEQYF.

The CDR3 loop reads CASSLTGGSYNEQFF. CDR3 DNA: TGTGCCAGCAGTCTGACAGGGGGCTCCTACAATGAGCAGTTCTTC. This chain joins TRBV27 and TRBJ2-1, with 9 positions matching TRBD1. Germline V gene data show CDR1 as MNHEY and CDR2 as SMNVEV (reference sequence). V shed 5 bases, J shed 0 bases, and the junction held 2 bases outside the gene matches. The CDR3 runs to 15 residues.

CDR3 protein: CASSQDRRALAFF. The CDR3 DNA reads as TGTGCCAGCAGCCAAGATCGGCGGGCTTTGGCTTTCTTT. The chain uses TRBV4-2 and TRBJ1-1; D is uncertain. V was trimmed by 0 bases and J by 11 bases, leaving 13 bases between them. Germline V gene lookup returns CDR1 LGHNA and CDR2 YNFKEQ. The CDR3 contains 13 residues.

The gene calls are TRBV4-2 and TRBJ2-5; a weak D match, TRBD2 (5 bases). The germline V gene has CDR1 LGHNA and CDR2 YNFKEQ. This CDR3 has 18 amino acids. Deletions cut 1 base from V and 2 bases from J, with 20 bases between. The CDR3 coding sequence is TGTGCCAGCAGCCAAGGGGCTCGGCGGGTGGCATATCAAGAGACCCAGTACTTC. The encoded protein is CASSQGARRVAYQETQYF.

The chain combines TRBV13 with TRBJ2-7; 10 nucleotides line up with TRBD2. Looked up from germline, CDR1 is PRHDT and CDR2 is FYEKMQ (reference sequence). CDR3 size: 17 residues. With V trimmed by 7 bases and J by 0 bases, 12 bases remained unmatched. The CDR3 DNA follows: TGTGCCAGCACCCTACGTAGCGGGAGGCTAAGCTCCTACGAGCAGTACTTC. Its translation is CASTLRSGRLSSYEQYF.

CDR3 residues: CASSDPRGDSGNTIYF. For the CDR3, the DNA is TGTGCCAGCAGTGACCCCCGGGGAGACTCTGGAAACACCATATATTTT. The rearrangement uses TRBV2 and TRBJ1-3; D gene uncertain. This CDR3 is built from 16 residues. Germline lookup yields CDR1 SNHLY and CDR2 FYNNEI. Trimming shortened V by 3 bases and J by 0 bases, and 12 bases separated the two germline ends.

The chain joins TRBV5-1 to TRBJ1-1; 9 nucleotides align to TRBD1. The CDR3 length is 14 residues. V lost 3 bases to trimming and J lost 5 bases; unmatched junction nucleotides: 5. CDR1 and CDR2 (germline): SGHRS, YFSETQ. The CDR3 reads CASSSGDRATEAFF. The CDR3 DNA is TGCGCCAGCAGCTCGGGGGACAGGGCGACTGAAGCTTTCTTT.

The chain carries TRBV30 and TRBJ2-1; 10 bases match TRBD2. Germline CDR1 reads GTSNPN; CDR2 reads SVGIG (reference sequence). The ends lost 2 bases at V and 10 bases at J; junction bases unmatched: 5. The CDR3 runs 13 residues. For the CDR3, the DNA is TGTGCCTGGAGTAGGGAGCGGGAGGGAGAGCAGTTCTTC. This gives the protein CAWSREREGEQFF. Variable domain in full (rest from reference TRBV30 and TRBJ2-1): SQTIHQWPATLVQPVGSPLSLECTVEGTSNPNLYWYRQAAGRGLQLLFYSVGIGQISSEVPQNLSASRPQDRQFILSSKKLLLSDSGFYLCAWSREREGEQFFGPGTRLTVL.

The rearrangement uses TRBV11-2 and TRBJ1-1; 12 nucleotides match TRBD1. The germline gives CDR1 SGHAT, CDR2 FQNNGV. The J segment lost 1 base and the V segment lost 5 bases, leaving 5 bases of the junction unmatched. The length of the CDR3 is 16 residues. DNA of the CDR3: TGTGCCAGCAGCCGGGGACAGGGGGCTGGGAACACTGAAGCTTTCTTT. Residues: CASSRGQGAGNTEAFF.

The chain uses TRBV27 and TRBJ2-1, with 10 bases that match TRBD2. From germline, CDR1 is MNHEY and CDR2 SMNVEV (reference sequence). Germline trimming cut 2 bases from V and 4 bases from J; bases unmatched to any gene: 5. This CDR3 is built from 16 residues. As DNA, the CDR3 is TGTGCCAGCAGTTTAGCCCGGACTAGCGGTTACAATGAGCAGTTCTTC. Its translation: CASSLARTSGYNEQFF.

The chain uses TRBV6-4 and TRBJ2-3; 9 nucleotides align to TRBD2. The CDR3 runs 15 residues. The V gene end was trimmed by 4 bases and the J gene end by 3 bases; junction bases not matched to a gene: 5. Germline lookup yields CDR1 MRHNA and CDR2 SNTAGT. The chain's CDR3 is CASSATTSGTDTQYF. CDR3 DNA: TGTGCCAGCAGTGCAACGACTAGCGGAACAGATACGCAGTATTTT.

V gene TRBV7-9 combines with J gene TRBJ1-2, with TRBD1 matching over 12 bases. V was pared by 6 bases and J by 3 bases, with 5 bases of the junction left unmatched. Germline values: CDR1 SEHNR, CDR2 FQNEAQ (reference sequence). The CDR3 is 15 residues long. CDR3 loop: CASRGDRGPDYGYTF. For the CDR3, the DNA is TGTGCCAGCAGGGGGGACAGGGGGCCGGACTATGGCTACACCTTC.

CDR3 nucleotide sequence: TGTGCCAGCAGAAGCGGGCGACAGCAGCAGTCGAGGCAGTATTTT. Its protein is CASRSGRQQQSRQYF. The rearrangement links TRBV6-6 to TRBJ2-3, with D possibly being TRBD2 (6 bases). The CDR3 has 15 residues. Per the germline V gene, CDR1 is MNHNY and CDR2 is SVGAGI (reference sequence). The V end lost 6 bases, the J end lost 11 bases, and 24 bases lay between the germline ends.

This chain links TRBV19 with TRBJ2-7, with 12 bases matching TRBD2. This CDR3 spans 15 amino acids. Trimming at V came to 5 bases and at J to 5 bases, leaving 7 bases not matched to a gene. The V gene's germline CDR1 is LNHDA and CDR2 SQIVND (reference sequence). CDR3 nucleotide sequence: TGTGCCAGTAGTTCTCAGACTAGCGGGAGCGACGAGCAGTACTTC. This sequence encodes CASSSQTSGSDEQYF.

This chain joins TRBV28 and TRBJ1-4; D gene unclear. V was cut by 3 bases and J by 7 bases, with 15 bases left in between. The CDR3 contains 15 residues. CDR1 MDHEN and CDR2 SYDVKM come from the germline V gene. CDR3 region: CASSFPPGVSEKLFF. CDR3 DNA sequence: TGTGCCAGCAGTTTCCCGCCGGGTGTGAGTGAAAAACTGTTTTTT.

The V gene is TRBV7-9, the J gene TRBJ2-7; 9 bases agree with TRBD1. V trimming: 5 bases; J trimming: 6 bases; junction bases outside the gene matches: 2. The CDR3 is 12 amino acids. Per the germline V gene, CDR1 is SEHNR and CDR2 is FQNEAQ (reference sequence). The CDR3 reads CASSTTGGEQYF. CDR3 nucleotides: TGTGCCAGCAGCACGACAGGGGGCGAGCAGTACTTC.

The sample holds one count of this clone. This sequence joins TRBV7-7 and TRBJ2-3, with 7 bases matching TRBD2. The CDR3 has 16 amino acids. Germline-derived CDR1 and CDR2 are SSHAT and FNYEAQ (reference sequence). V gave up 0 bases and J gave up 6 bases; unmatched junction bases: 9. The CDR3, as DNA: TGTGCCAGCAGCTTAGCTTTGTCGGGAGGTCTTGATACGCAGTATTTT. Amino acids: CASSLALSGGLDTQYF. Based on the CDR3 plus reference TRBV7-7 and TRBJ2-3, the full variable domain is GAGVSQSPRYKVTKRGQDVTLRCDPISSHATLYWYQQALGQGPEFLTYFNYEAQPDKSGLPSDRFSAERPEGSISTLTIQRTEQRDSAMYRCASSLALSGGLDTQYFGPGTRLTVL.

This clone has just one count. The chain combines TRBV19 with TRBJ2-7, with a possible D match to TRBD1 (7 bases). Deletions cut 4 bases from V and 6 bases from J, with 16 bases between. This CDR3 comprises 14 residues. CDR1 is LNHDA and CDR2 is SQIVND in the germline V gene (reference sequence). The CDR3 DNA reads TGTGCCAGTAGTACCGGGGGTAGGACAGGCGAGCAGTACTTC. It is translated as CASSTGGRTGEQYF.

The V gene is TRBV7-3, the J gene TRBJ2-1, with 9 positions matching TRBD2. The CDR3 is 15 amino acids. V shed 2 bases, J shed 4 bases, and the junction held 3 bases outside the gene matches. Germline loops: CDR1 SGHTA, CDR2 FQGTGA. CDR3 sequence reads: CASSLEAGGYNEQFF. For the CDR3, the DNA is TGTGCCAGCAGCTTAGAGGCGGGAGGGTACAATGAGCAGTTCTTC.

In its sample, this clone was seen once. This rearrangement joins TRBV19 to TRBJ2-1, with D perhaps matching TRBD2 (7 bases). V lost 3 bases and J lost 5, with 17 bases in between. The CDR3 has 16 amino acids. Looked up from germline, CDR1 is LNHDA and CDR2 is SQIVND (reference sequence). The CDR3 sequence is CASSMGGALGHNEQFF. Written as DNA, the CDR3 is TGTGCCAGTAGTATGGGGGGGGCCCTCGGACACAATGAGCAGTTCTTC.

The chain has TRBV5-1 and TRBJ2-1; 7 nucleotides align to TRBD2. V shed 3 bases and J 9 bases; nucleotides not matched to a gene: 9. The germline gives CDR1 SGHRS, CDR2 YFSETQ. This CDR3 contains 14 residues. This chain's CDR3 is CASSSPASGVEQFF. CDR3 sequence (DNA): TGCGCCAGCAGCTCCCCCGCTAGCGGTGTTGAGCAGTTCTTC.